The 28 T cell receptor beta chains below all came from one sample that was sequenced in a study of blood T cell repertoires in COVID-19. Profiling relied on immunoSEQ multiplex PCR, and the TCRdb table lists in-frame clones only, not all of them. The table has 200,000 to 250,000 clones, around 90% seen once. Sequencing was carried out using peripheral blood. These receptors all come from a man aged 55 to 70 who had recovered from COVID-19.

This clone appeared once. The rearrangement uses TRBV19 and TRBJ2-1; 7 nucleotides agree with TRBD1. This CDR3 comprises 14 residues. Trimming at V came to 7 bases and at J to 2 bases, leaving 5 bases not matched to a gene. The germline V gene has CDR1 LNHDA and CDR2 SQIVND (reference sequence). This CDR3 reads CASTDRTTYNEQFF. The DNA for the CDR3 is TGTGCCAGTACGGACAGGACAACCTACAATGAGCAGTTCTTC.

The chain combines TRBV4-1 with TRBJ2-7; D is perhaps TRBD1 (7 bases). The CDR3 has 17 amino acids. Germline CDR1 MGHRA, CDR2 YSYEKL. The ends were cut back, 4 bases at V and 0 bases at J, with 19 bases in the middle. For the CDR3, the DNA is TGCGCCAGCAGCCGAGTCCCCAGGGGGGATTACTCCTACGAGCAGTACTTC. Residues: CASSRVPRGDYSYEQYF.

The genes are TRBV15 and TRBJ2-7, with 7 bases matching TRBD1. Unmatched junction bases numbered 3, after V lost 1 base and J lost 6 bases. CDR1 LNHNV and CDR2 YYDKDF come from the germline V gene (reference sequence). This CDR3 region has 13 residues. For the CDR3, the DNA is TGTGCCACCAGCAGAGGGGGACAGACCGAGCAGTACTTC. It translates to CATSRGGQTEQYF.

This clone has only one observation. The chain has TRBV6-5 and TRBJ2-5; tentatively, D is TRBD2 (5 bases). This CDR3 is built from 11 residues. Germline CDR1 reads MNHEY; CDR2 reads SVGAGI. V lost 8 bases, J lost 7 bases, and 11 bases lay in between. The CDR3 region is CASEGAGTQYF. The DNA for the CDR3 is TGTGCCAGCGAGGGTGCGGGGACCCAGTACTTC.

The gene calls are TRBV19 and TRBJ2-6; tentative D call: TRBD2 (5 bases). Trimming removed 7 bases from V and 0 bases from J, with 16 bases in between. Germline V lookup: CDR1 LNHDA, CDR2 SQIVND (reference sequence). The CDR3 runs to 17 residues. Written as DNA, the CDR3 is TGTGCCAGTACCGCGGGCAGGTTTAGCTCTGGGGCCAACGTCCTGACTTTC. Translation gives CASTAGRFSSGANVLTF.

The gene calls are TRBV2 and TRBJ2-4; D possibly corresponds to TRBD1 (5 bases). Between the trimmed V and J ends, which lost 4 bases and 8 bases, there was a span of 15 bases. Germline CDR1 is SNHLY and CDR2 is FYNNEI. This CDR3 is built from 14 residues. The CDR3 protein is CASSVRQSLDIQYF. The CDR3 DNA sequence: TGTGCCAGCAGTGTCCGACAGTCGTTGGACATTCAGTACTTC.

V usage is TRBV12-5 and J usage is TRBJ1-2; 9 bases are a match to TRBD1. V shed 0 bases and J 4 bases; nucleotides not matched to a gene: 9. The germline V gene encodes CDR1 LGHNT and CDR2 FRNRAP. This CDR3 spans 17 amino acids. The CDR3 sequence is CASGLVRTGEGVYGYTF. The CDR3 nucleotides are TGTGCTAGTGGTTTGGTAAGGACAGGGGAAGGCGTCTATGGCTACACCTTC.

The rearrangement uses TRBV13 and TRBJ2-1, with 8 nucleotides matching TRBD2. Germline assignment: CDR1 PRHDT and CDR2 FYEKMQ (reference sequence). V gave up 1 base and J gave up 5 bases; unmatched junction bases: 4. The CDR3 consists of 15 residues. This CDR3 is CASSLAGGPNNEQFF. The CDR3 DNA sequence: TGTGCCAGCAGCTTAGCGGGGGGGCCAAACAATGAGCAGTTCTTC.

The V call is TRBV12-3 or TRBV12-4, the J call TRBJ1-2; TRBD1 matches 7 bases. The trim removed 6 bases at V and 4 bases at J, leaving 5 bases unmatched. The CDR3 totals 13 residues. The chain's CDR3 is CASRGDRVYGYTF. CDR3 coding DNA: TGTGCCAGCAGGGGAGACAGGGTCTATGGCTACACCTTC.

The rearrangement links TRBV28 to TRBJ1-5, with 10 bases fitting TRBD1. The CDR3 contains 16 residues. Germline CDR1 and CDR2: MDHEN and SYDVKM. J gave up 7 bases and V 10 bases, and 16 bases lay outside the gene matches. CDR3 nucleotides: TGTGCCACCTTGACAGGGGGCGCGATTCTTAACCAGCCCCAGCATTTT. Protein sequence: CATLTGGAILNQPQHF.

The chain recombines TRBV28 with TRBJ1-5, with 7 bases identical to TRBD1. The CDR3 is 14 amino acids. Germline trimming cut 3 bases from V and 7 bases from J; bases unmatched to any gene: 6. Germline-derived CDR1 and CDR2 are MDHEN and SYDVKM. The CDR3 loop is CASSFERGLQPQHF. The DNA of the CDR3 is TGTGCCAGCAGTTTTGAAAGGGGGCTACAGCCCCAGCATTTT.

The chain couples TRBV5-6 to TRBJ1-4; possibly TRBD1 for D (6 bases). Trimming pared 1 base from V and 8 bases from J, leaving 12 bases between. This CDR3 has 14 amino acids. From germline, CDR1 is SGHDT and CDR2 YYEEEE. CDR3 sequence (DNA): TGTGCCAGCAGCTTGAGACAGGTCGGCGAAAAACTGTTTTTT. It encodes CASSLRQVGEKLFF.

This chain joins TRBV5-6 and TRBJ2-1; 9 positions agree with TRBD2. The V gene's germline CDR1 is SGHDT and CDR2 YYEEEE. This CDR3 is built from 17 residues. Losses at the gene ends were 0 bases for V and 6 bases for J; bases not matched to a gene: 10. Written as DNA, the CDR3 is TGTGCCAGCAGCTTGGTTGCTAGCGGGATAATGAGCAATGAGCAGTTCTTC. This encodes CASSLVASGIMSNEQFF. The variable domain in full, with the rest retrieved from reference TRBV5-6 and TRBJ2-1, is DAGVTQSPTHLIKTRGQQVTLRCSPKSGHDTVSWYQQALGQGPQFIFQYYEEEERQRGNFPDRFSGHQFPNYSSELNVNALLLGDSALYLCASSLVASGIMSNEQFFGPGTRLTVL.

This rearrangement joins TRBV3-1 (or the pseudogene TRBV3-2) to TRBJ2-7; TRBD1 matches at 8 bases. This CDR3 is built from 16 residues. Germline CDR1 and CDR2: LGHDT and YNNKEL (reference sequence). After removal of 3 bases from V and 2 bases from J, the junction contained 9 bases not matched to a gene. CDR3 sequence reads: CASSHSNRGKAYEQYF. The CDR3 DNA reads as TGTGCCAGCAGCCACTCTAACAGGGGGAAAGCCTACGAGCAGTACTTC.

This chain joins TRBV11-1 and TRBJ2-2, with D possibly TRBD1 on 6 matching bases. There are 15 residues in the CDR3. Trimming shortened V by 5 bases and J by 8 bases, and 18 bases separated the two germline ends. CDR1 is SGHAT, CDR2 FQDESV, per germline (reference sequence). This chain's CDR3 is CASSIRWDTPGELFF. The DNA for the CDR3 is TGTGCCAGCAGCATAAGATGGGACACCCCAGGGGAGCTGTTTTTT.

The chain employs TRBV28 and TRBJ2-3, with TRBD2 matching 7 bases. Per the germline V gene, CDR1 is MDHEN and CDR2 is SYDVKM. The CDR3 runs 14 residues. Trimming at V came to 2 bases and at J to 6 bases, leaving 5 bases not matched to a gene. CDR3 in DNA: TGTGCCAGCAGTTTACCGCAGGGAGGGGATACGCAGTATTTT. Protein: CASSLPQGGDTQYF.

CDR3 amino acids: CATEGGGLRTDTQYF. The DNA for the CDR3 is TGTGCCACTGAGGGGGGGGGACTTCGCACAGATACGCAGTATTTT. The V and J genes are TRBV10-3 and TRBJ2-3, with D perhaps matching TRBD2 (7 bases). Looked up from germline, CDR1 is ENHRY and CDR2 is SYGVKD. This CDR3 spans 15 amino acids. V shed 10 bases and J shed 1 base, with 18 bases lying between them.

The chain couples TRBV6-5 to TRBJ1-4; tentative D call: TRBD1 (6 bases). CDR3 size: 14 residues. Germline CDR1 and CDR2: MNHEY and SVGAGI. V was cut by 6 bases and J by 7 bases, with 15 bases left in between. The CDR3 DNA sequence: TGTGCCAGCAGAAAGACAGGTTCCACTGAAAAACTGTTTTTT. This translates into CASRKTGSTEKLFF.

The gene calls are TRBV12-5 and TRBJ2-4, with TRBD1 as a possible D gene (5 bases). Trimming took 3 bases from V and 8 from J, leaving 14 bases between them. Germline lookup yields CDR1 LGHNT and CDR2 FRNRAP. This CDR3 has 14 amino acids. The CDR3 protein is CASGFFGALDIQYF. The CDR3 region has the DNA TGTGCTAGTGGTTTTTTTGGGGCGCTGGACATTCAGTACTTC.

The chain has TRBV18 and TRBJ2-5; a possible D gene is TRBD2 (5 bases). The CDR3 runs 17 residues. V gave up 4 bases and J gave up 5 bases, with 23 bases separating them. In germline, CDR1 is KGHSH, CDR2 LQKENI. The CDR3 DNA is TGTGCCAGCTCACAGTCCCCCAGAAGCGGCCGTCCGGAGACCCAGTACTTC. This translates into CASSQSPRSGRPETQYF.

The V and J genes are TRBV5-1 and TRBJ2-3; TRBD1 aligns across 8 bases. The CDR3 is 15 amino acids. Germline CDR1 reads SGHRS; CDR2 reads YFSETQ. V was pared by 3 bases and J by 6 bases, with 9 bases of the junction left unmatched. The CDR3 protein is CASSSTGASLDTQYF. The CDR3 nucleotides read TGCGCCAGCAGCTCGACAGGGGCATCTTTGGATACGCAGTATTTT. The entire variable domain, with the rest obtained from reference TRBV5-1 and TRBJ2-3, is as follows: KAGVTQTPRYLIKTRGQQVTLSCSPISGHRSVSWYQQTPGQGLQFLFEYFSETQRNKGNFPGRFSGRQFSNSRSEMNVSTLELGDSALYLCASSSTGASLDTQYFGPGTRLTVL.

This chain uses TRBV24-1 with TRBJ2-5, with 7 bases aligning to TRBD2. With 0 bases clipped from V and 2 bases from J, the junction kept 14 bases outside the gene matches. The CDR3 consists of 19 residues. Germline V gives CDR1 KGHDR, CDR2 SFDVKD. CDR3 nucleotide sequence: TGTGCCACCAGTGATTTGGGGGTACGGGCGGGGGAGAAACAAGAGACCCAGTACTTC. Protein sequence: CATSDLGVRAGEKQETQYF.

V and J are TRBV19 and TRBJ2-2; TRBD2 agrees at 14 bases. Germline V gene sequence: CDR1 LNHDA, CDR2 SQIVND (reference sequence). V lost 7 bases and J lost 5; bases outside the gene matches: 9. The CDR3 is 17 amino acids. CDR3 sequence reads: CASTRKGTSGGTGELFF. The CDR3, as DNA: TGTGCCAGTACCCGAAAGGGGACTAGCGGGGGAACCGGGGAGCTGTTTTTT.

The rearrangement joins TRBV7-6 to TRBJ1-5; 8 positions agree with TRBD1. The CDR3 totals 14 residues. The V and J ends lost 5 bases and 5 bases, in that order; junction bases with no gene match: 5. Per the germline V gene, CDR1 is SGHVS and CDR2 is FNYEAQ. The CDR3 reads CASSQGARDQPQHF. The CDR3 region has the DNA TGTGCCAGCAGCCAGGGGGCTCGAGATCAGCCCCAGCATTTT.

V gene TRBV9 combines with J gene TRBJ1-6, with D perhaps matching TRBD1 (5 bases). The V end lost 4 bases, the J end lost 7 bases, and 18 bases lay between the germline ends. The germline V gene encodes CDR1 SGDLS and CDR2 YYNGEE. The CDR3 spans 16 residues. CDR3 nucleotide sequence: TGTGCCAGCAGCCCTTGGGGGGGAGTTACCAATTCACCCCTCCACTTT. The encoded protein is CASSPWGGVTNSPLHF.

V is TRBV6-5 and J is TRBJ1-2; the match to TRBD1 covers 9 bases. Germline CDR1 and CDR2: MNHEY and SVGAGI. Trimming at V came to 8 bases and at J to 7 bases, leaving 11 bases not matched to a gene. The length of the CDR3 is 14 residues. CDR3 DNA: TGTGCCAGCTTACGAGACAGGGGGTCTGCTGGCTACACCTTC. Translating it yields CASLRDRGSAGYTF.

The chain combines TRBV23-1 with TRBJ1-2, with a possible D match to TRBD1 (6 bases). TRBV23-1 is assigned to the ORF class and has an uncertain function. The CDR3 totals 13 residues. V lost 6 bases, J lost 4 bases, and 12 bases lay in between. In DNA, the CDR3 is TGCGCCAGCAGCCGGGGGGCGCGCTATGGCTACACCTTC. The encoded protein is CASSRGARYGYTF.

Only a few counts were recorded for this clone. The rearrangement joins TRBV7-8 to TRBJ1-3; 9 bases are a match to TRBD1. V was clipped by 3 bases and J by 0 bases; unmatched bases: 0. Germline-derived CDR1 and CDR2 are SGHVS and FQNEAQ. The CDR3 runs 15 residues. The CDR3 spells CASSLGQGSGNTIYF. The CDR3 DNA sequence: TGTGCCAGCAGCTTGGGACAGGGCTCTGGAAACACCATATATTTT.